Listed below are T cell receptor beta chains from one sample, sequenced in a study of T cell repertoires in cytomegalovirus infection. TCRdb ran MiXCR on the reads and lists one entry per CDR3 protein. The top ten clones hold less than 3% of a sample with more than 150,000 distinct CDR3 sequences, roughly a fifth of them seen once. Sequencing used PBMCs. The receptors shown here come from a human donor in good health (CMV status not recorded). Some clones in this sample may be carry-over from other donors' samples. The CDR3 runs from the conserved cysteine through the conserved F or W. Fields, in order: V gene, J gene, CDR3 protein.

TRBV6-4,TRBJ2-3,CASSEASGTYTQYF
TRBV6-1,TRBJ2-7,CASSEATRGEQYF
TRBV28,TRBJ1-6,CASSPTGSSYNSPLHF
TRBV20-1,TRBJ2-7,CSASLNSYEQYF
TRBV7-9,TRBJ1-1,CASSPQGPHTEAFF
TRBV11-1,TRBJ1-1,CASSLLTGMNTEAFF
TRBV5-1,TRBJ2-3,CASSLGSGGGDTQYF
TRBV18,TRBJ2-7,CASSPLSGLQVDEQYF
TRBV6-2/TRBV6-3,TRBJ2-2,CASRSLAASPELFF
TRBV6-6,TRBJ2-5,CASSSPRSDRETQYF
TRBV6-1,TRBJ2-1,CASSPLGGRHNEQFF
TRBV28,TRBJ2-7,CASSMPGPGTGSYEQYF
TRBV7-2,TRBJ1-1,CASSLDIGGAFF
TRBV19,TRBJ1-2,CAIPNENHYGYTF
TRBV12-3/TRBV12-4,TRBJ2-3,CASSLLSRVTDTQYF
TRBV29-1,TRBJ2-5,CSVPRGSGSETQYF
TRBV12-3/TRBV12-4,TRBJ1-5,CASSRTENSNQPQHF
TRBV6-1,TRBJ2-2,CASNIDGGTGELFF
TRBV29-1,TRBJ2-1,CSVIRQETYNEQFF
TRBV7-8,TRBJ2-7,CASSYLGTPYEQYF
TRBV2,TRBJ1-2,CASRLFLGETDGYTF
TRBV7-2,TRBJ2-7,CASSSQTGTPGYEQYF
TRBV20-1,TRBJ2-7,CSARIPGRIEQYF
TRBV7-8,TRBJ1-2,CASSSPKWRSDYGYTF
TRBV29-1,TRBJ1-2,CSVAQQGEGGYTF
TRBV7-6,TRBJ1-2,CASSSRQGVGYTF
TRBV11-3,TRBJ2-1,CASSDTTGSHPSTMVQFF
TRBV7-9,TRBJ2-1,CASSPTKREGQVDEQFF
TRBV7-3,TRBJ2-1,CASSSLAGGRNEQFF
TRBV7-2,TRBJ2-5,CASAGLQETQYF
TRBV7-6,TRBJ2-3,CASSDRAERGGQGAQYF
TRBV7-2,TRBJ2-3,CASSLPTRGADTQYF
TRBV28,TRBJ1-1,CASSLPRRQNTEAFF
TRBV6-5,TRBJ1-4,CASRRNEKLFF
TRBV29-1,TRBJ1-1,CSVTGTANTEAFF
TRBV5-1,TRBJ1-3,CASSLPTSGAGGNTIYF
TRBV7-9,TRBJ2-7,CASSLLGRAYEQYF
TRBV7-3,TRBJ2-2,CASSATGFSGELFF
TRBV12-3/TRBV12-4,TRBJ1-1,CASGLTGGTEAFF
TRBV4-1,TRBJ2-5,CASSPLEGFGKETQYF
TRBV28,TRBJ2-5,CASSLPSDRGQGRETQYF
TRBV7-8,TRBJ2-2,CASSLHRQVEVGELFF
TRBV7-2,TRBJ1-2,CASSPPPGWYYGYTF
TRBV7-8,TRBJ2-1,CASSLRGTGGYNEQFF
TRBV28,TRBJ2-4,CASRSTRTQEMDIQYF